Shown below are 12 T cell receptor beta chains from a single sample sequenced in a study of breast tumors, draining lymph nodes, adjacent tissues. The lymph nodes were axillary draining lymph nodes from breast cancer patients. TCRdb redid the calling of the multiplex PCR reads with MiXCR, one entry per CDR3 protein. In the table there are 100,000 to 150,000 distinct CDR3 sequences, around 22% of which are singletons. Sequencing input: axillary lymph node tissue. These receptor sequences come from a female donor with breast cancer. Some clones in this sample may be carry-over from other donors' samples.

With regard to this clonotype: It may be a read error: a sequence one base away is much more abundant. The chain joins TRBV20-1 to TRBJ1-5; the D gene is possibly TRBD1 (5 bases). The germline CDR1 and CDR2 sequences are DFQATT and SNEGSKA (reference sequence). Trimming removed 3 bases from V and 0 bases from J, with 18 bases in between. The CDR3 sequence is 17 residues long. The CDR3 region has the DNA TGCAGTGCTAGCGGCCAGGGAGAAATGTATAGCAATCAGCCCCAGCATTTT. Translating it yields CSASGQGEMYSNQPQHF.

In this sample, this clonotype turned up many times. This chain connects TRBV30 to TRBJ2-3; the D is unclear. V was cut by 4 bases and J by 6 bases, with 14 bases left in between. Germline V gene data show CDR1 as GTSNPN and CDR2 as SVGIG (reference sequence). CDR3 length: 13 amino acids. CDR3 coding DNA: TGTGCCTGGAACGTGGCTCTGGGCGATACGCAGTATTTT. It codes for CAWNVALGDTQYF.

A note on this clonotype: This sequence may be a read error, since a much larger clone differs from it by one base. V and J are TRBV12-3 or TRBV12-4 and TRBJ2-7; D tentatively fits TRBD1 or TRBD2 (5 bases each). The germline V and J ends were trimmed by 4 bases and 6 bases, with 16 bases remaining between them. The CDR3 length is 14 residues. The CDR3 region has the DNA TGTGCCAGCAGTTCGGGACGGGGTGGATCCGAGCAGTACTTC. Its translation is CASSSGRGGSEQYF.

Concerning this clonotype itself: One end of the junction fails to match germline, which may point to a read error. The V gene is TRBV19, the J gene TRBJ2-2, with TRBD1 identical over 10 bases. There are 17 residues in the CDR3. Per germline, CDR1 LNHDA and CDR2 SQIVND (reference sequence). The DNA of the CDR3 is TGTGCCAGTAAATCATTGCAGGGACAGGGGAGGTCCGGGGAGCTATTTTTT. The encoded protein is CASKSLQGQGRSGELFF. The full variable domain, in which reference TRBV19 and TRBJ2-2 provide the parts outside the CDR3, is DGGITQSPKYLFRKEGQNVTLSCEQNLNHDAMYWYRQDPGQGLRLIYYSQIVNDFQKGDIAEGYSVSREKKESFPLTVTSAQKNPTAFYLCASKSLQGQGRSGELFFGEGSRLTVL.

This clonotype has a count of ten or more. The chain has TRBV30 and TRBJ1-3; a weak D match, TRBD1 (5 bases). Looked up from germline, CDR1 is GTSNPN and CDR2 is SVGIG (reference sequence). CDR3 size: 16 residues. The V gene lost 0 bases and the J gene lost 0 bases, with 12 bases spanning the gap. The CDR3 region is CAWSVQRGLSGNTIYF. The CDR3 region has the DNA TGTGCCTGGAGTGTACAGAGGGGACTCTCTGGAAACACCATATATTTT.

This clonotype showed up many times. This sequence joins TRBV9 and TRBJ2-1; D remains ambiguous. The germline gives CDR1 SGDLS, CDR2 YYNGEE. Trimming stripped 0 bases from V and 0 bases from J, with 1 base between. CDR3 length: 13 residues. The CDR3 loop is CASSVGSYNEQFF. CDR3 in DNA: TGTGCCAGCAGCGTAGGCTCCTACAATGAGCAGTTCTTC.

A single count supports this clonotype. This may stem from a read error, because a much larger clone lies one nucleotide away. The chain couples TRBV6-1 to TRBJ2-1; 7 bases match TRBD2. The germline V gene encodes CDR1 MNHNS and CDR2 SASEGT. The CDR3 has 15 residues. With 4 bases clipped from V and 10 bases from J, the junction kept 13 bases outside the gene matches. CDR3 sequence: CASSGGLGRDYEQFF. In nucleotides, the CDR3 is TGTGCCAGCAGTGGGGGCTTGGGCCGGGACTACGAGCAGTTCTTC.

Concerning this clonotype: Possible read error: a much larger clone is one base away. The chain has TRBV5-4 and TRBJ2-3; 7 bases align to TRBD2. In germline, CDR1 is SGHNT, CDR2 YYREEE (reference sequence). The CDR3 is 16 amino acids. The CDR3 coding sequence is TGTGCCAGCGGCTTGGCGGCGGGAGTGCGTCCAGATACGCAGTATTTT. This encodes CASGLAAGVRPDTQYF.

There are many counts of this clonotype. The V call is TRBV10-3, the J call TRBJ2-7; 10 positions agree with TRBD1. CDR1 and CDR2 from the germline V gene are ENHRY and SYGVKD. The CDR3 sequence is 13 residues long. Unmatched junction bases numbered 8, after V lost 6 bases and J lost 9 bases. CDR3 amino acids: CAISTGTGERQYF. For the CDR3, the DNA is TGTGCCATCAGCACCGGGACAGGGGAACGGCAGTACTTC.

This clonotype was detected once. Possible read error: a much larger clone is one base away. The V and J genes are TRBV9 and TRBJ2-2; D possibly corresponds to TRBD1 (5 bases). Per the germline V gene, CDR1 is SGDLS and CDR2 is YYNGEE. This CDR3 spans 15 amino acids. The V end lost 5 bases, the J end lost 7 bases, and 18 bases lay between the germline ends. CDR3 protein: CASRSGPEGVGELFF. In DNA form, the CDR3 reads TGTGCCAGCAGGTCCGGACCAGAAGGGGTCGGGGAGCTGTTTTTT.

The sample holds many counts of this clonotype. The chain recombines TRBV19 with TRBJ2-5; no clear D gene. Trimming removed 5 bases from V and 3 bases from J, with 13 bases in between. The CDR3 is 14 residues long. In germline, CDR1 is LNHDA, CDR2 SQIVND (reference sequence). In DNA, the CDR3 is TGTGCCAGTAGTCTTAGACCAACCAAAGAGACCCAGTACTTC. It yields the protein CASSLRPTKETQYF.

This clonotype was counted at least ten times. Written as DNA, the CDR3 is TGTGCCAGCAGCGCCGGACTCAGCTCCTACAATGAGCAGTTCTTC. Translating gives CASSAGLSSYNEQFF. The V gene is TRBV9, the J gene TRBJ2-1; maybe TRBD2 (5 bases). Germline CDR1 reads SGDLS; CDR2 reads YYNGEE. The CDR3 length is 15 residues. V was clipped by 3 bases and J by 0 bases, with 10 bases between them.